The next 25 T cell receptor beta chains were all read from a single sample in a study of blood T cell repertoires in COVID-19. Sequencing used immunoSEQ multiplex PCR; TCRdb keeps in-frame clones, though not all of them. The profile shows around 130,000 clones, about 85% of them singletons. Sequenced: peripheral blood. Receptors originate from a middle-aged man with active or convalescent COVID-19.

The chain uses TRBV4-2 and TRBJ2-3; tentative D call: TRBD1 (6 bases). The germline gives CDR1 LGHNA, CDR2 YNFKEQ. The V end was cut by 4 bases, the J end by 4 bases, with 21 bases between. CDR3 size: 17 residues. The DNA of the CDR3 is TGTGCCAGCAGCCCCCTCGGAGTGGGGGCCCGAGCAGATACGCAGTATTTT. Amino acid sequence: CASSPLGVGARADTQYF.

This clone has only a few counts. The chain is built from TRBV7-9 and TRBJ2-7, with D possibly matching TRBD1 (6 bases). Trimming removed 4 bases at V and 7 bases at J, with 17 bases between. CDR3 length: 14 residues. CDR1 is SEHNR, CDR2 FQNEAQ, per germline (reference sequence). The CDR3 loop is CASSSTGIRREQYF. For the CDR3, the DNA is TGTGCCAGCAGCTCGACAGGAATCCGCCGTGAGCAGTACTTC.

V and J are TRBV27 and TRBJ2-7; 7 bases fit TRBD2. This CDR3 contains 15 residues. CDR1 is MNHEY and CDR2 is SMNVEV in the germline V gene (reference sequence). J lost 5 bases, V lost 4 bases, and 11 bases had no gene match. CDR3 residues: CASSSPASGEHEQYF. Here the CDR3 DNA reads TGTGCCAGCAGTTCCCCAGCTAGCGGTGAACACGAGCAGTACTTC.

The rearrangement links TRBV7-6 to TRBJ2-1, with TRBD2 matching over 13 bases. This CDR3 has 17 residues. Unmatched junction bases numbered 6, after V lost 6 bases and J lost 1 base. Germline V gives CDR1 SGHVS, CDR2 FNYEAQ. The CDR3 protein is CASRKALAGGSYNEQFF. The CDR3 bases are TGTGCCAGCAGAAAAGCACTAGCGGGGGGGTCCTACAATGAGCAGTTCTTC.

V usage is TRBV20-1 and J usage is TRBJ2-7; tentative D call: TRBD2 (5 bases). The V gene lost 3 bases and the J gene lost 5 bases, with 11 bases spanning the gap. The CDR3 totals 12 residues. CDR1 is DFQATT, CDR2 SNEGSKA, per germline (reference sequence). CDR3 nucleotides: TGCAGTGCTAGTACAGCGGTGGACGAGCAGTACTTC. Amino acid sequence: CSASTAVDEQYF.

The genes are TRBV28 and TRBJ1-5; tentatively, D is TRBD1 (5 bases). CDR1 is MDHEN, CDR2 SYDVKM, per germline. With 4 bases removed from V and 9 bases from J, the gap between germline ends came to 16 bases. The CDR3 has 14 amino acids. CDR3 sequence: CASSSGVKSMPQHF. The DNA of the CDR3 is TGTGCCAGCAGTTCGGGGGTTAAGTCAATGCCCCAGCATTTT.

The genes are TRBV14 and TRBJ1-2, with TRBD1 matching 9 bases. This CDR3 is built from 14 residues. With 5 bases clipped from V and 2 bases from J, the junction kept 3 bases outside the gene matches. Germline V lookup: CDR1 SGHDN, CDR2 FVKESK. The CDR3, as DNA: TGTGCCAGCAGCGCCGGGACAGGGAACTATGGCTACACCTTC. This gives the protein CASSAGTGNYGYTF. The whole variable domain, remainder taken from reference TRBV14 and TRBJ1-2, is EAGVTQFPSHSVIEKGQTVTLRCDPISGHDNLYWYRRVMGKEIKFLLHFVKESKQDESGMPNNRFLAERTGGTYSTLKVQPAELEDSGVYFCASSAGTGNYGYTFGSGTRLTVV.

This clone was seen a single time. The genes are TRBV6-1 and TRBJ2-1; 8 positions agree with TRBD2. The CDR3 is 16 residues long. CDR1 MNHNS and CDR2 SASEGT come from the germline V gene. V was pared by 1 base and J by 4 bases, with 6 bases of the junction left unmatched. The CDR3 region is CASSEVNSGAYNEQFF. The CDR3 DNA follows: TGTGCCAGCAGTGAAGTGAATAGCGGGGCTTACAATGAGCAGTTCTTC.

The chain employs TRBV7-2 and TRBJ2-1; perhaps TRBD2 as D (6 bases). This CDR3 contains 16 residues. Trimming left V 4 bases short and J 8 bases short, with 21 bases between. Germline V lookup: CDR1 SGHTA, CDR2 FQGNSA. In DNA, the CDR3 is TGTGCCAGCAGCTCCAACGGGGGAGCAATTGGGGATGAGCAGTTCTTC. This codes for CASSSNGGAIGDEQFF. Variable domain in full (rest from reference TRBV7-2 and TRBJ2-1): GAGVSQSPSNKVTEKGKDVELRCDPISGHTALYWYRQSLGQGLEFLIYFQGNSAPDKSGLPSDRFSAERTGGSVSTLTIQRTQQEDSAVYLCASSSNGGAIGDEQFFGPGTRLTVL.

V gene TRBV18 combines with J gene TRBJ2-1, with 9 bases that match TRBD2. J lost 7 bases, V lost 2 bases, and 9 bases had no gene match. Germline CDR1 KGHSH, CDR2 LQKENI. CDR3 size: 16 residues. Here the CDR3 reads CASSPVMRGGRNEQFF. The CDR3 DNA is TGTGCCAGCTCACCAGTCATGCGGGGGGGCCGGAATGAGCAGTTCTTC.

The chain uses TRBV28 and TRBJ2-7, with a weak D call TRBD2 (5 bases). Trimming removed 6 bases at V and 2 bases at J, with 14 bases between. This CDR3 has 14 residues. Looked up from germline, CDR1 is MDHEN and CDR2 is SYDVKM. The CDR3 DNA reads TGTGCCAGCAGCACCCAACTAGGAACCTACGAGCAGTACTTC. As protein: CASSTQLGTYEQYF.

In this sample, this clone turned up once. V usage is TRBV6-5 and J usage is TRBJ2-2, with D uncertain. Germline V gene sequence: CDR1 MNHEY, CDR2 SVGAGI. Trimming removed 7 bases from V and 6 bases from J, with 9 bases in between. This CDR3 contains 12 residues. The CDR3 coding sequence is TGTGCCAGCACTCACCTATCCGGGGAGCTGTTTTTT. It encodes CASTHLSGELFF.

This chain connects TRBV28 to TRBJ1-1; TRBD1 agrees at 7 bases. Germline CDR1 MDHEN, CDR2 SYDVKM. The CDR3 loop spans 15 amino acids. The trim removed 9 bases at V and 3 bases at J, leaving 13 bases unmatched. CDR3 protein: CASPPGAGGHTEAFF. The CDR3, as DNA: TGTGCCAGTCCACCTGGGGCAGGGGGACACACTGAAGCTTTCTTT. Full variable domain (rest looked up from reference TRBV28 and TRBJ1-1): DVKVTQSSRYLVKRTGEKVFLECVQDMDHENMFWYRQDPGLGLRLIYFSYDVKMKEKGDIPEGYSVSREKKERFSLILESASTNQTSMYLCASPPGAGGHTEAFFGQGTRLTVV.

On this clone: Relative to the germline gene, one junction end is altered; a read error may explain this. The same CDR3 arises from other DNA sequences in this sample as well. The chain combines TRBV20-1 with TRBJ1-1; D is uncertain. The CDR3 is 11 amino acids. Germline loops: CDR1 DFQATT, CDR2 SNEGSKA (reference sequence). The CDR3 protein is CSAMRNTEAFF. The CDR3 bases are TGCAGTGCTATGAGGAACACTGAAGCTTTTTTT.

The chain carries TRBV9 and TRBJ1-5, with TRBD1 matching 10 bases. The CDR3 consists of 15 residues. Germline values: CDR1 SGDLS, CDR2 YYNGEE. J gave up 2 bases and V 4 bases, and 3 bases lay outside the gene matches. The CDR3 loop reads CASSPGTGGNQPQHF. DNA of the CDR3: TGTGCCAGCAGCCCCGGGACAGGGGGCAATCAGCCCCAGCATTTT.

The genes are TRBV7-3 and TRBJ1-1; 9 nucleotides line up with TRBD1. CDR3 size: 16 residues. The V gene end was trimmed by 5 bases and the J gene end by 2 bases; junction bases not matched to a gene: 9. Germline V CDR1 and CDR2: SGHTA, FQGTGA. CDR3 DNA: TGTGCCAGCAGCCCACAGGGGGCTATAGGAAACACTGAAGCTTTCTTT. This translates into CASSPQGAIGNTEAFF.

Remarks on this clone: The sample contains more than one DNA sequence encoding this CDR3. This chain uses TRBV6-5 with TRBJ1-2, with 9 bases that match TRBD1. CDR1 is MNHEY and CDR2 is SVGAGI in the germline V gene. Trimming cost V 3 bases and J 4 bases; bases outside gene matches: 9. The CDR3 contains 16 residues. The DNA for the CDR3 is TGTGCCAGCAGTTATATTCGCACAGGGGGCGGCTATGGCTACACCTTC. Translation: CASSYIRTGGGYGYTF.

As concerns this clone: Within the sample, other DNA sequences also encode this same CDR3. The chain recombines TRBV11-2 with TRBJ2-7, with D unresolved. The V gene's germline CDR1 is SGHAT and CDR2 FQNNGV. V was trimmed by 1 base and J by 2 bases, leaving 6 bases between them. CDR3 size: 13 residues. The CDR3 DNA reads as TGTGCCAGCAGCTTAGGCCCAGCCTACGAGCAGTACTTC. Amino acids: CASSLGPAYEQYF.

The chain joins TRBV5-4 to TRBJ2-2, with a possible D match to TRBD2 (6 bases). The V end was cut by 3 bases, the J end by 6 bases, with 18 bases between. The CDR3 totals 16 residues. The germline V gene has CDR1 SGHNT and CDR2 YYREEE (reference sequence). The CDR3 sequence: CASSSYSGAKAGELFF. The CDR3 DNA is TGTGCCAGCAGCTCATATAGCGGCGCTAAGGCCGGGGAGCTGTTTTTT.

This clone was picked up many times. The CDR3 nucleotides read TGCGCCAGCAGCCAAAGCTCGACTAGTCTGCATGAGCAGTTCTTC. Protein sequence: CASSQSSTSLHEQFF. This sequence joins TRBV4-1 and TRBJ2-1; D might be TRBD2 (6 bases). This CDR3 has 15 residues. Germline V gene sequence: CDR1 MGHRA, CDR2 YSYEKL. With 2 bases removed from V and 8 bases from J, the gap between germline ends came to 16 bases.

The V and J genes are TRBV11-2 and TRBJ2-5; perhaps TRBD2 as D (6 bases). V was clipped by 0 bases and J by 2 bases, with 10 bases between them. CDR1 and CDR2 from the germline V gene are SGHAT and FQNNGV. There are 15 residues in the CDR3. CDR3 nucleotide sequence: TGTGCCAGCAGCTTAGATAACGGGGGTCAAGAGACCCAGTACTTC. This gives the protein CASSLDNGGQETQYF.

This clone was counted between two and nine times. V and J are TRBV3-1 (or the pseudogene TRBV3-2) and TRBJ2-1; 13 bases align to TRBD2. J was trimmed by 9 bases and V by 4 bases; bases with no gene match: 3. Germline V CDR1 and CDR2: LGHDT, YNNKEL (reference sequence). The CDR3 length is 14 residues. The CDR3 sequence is CASSLLAGGLEQFF. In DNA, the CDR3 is TGTGCCAGCAGCCTACTAGCGGGGGGGCTTGAGCAGTTCTTC.

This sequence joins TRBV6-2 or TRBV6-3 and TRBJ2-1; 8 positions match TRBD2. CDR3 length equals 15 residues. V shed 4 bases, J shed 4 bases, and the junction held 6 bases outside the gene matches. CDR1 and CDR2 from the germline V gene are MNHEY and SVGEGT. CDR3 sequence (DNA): TGTGCCAGCAGTTCTCCGGGACTAGGTTACAATGAGCAGTTCTTC. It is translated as CASSSPGLGYNEQFF.

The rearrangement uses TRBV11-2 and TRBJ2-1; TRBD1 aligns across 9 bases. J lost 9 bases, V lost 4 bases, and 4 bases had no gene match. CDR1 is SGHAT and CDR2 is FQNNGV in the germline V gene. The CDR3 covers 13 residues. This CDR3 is CASSSTGGGEQFF. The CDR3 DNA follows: TGTGCCAGCAGCTCGACAGGGGGTGGTGAGCAGTTCTTC.

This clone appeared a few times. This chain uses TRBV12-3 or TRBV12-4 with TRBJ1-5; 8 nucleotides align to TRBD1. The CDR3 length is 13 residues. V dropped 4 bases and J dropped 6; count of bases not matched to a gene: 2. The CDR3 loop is CASSSDRGQPQHF. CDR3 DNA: TGTGCCAGCAGTTCCGACAGGGGTCAGCCCCAGCATTTT.